This is a list of T cell receptor beta chains from one sample in a study of cytomegalovirus exposure and HLA in healthy donors. Sequencing was performed with immunoSEQ multiplex PCR; in TCRdb, only in-frame clones are kept and a portion is missing. This table holds some 110,000 clones, approximately 73% found once. Input material: PBMCs. Source of these receptors: a man aged 55 to 69 in good health and CMV-seropositive. The conserved cysteine and the conserved F or W are not part of the CDR3 here. Fields, in order: J gene, clone size, V gene, D gene, CDR3 length, CDR3 protein. D genes are given only for firm matches. Clone sizes are given selectively: once, few, many, or a class where the clone is expanded.

j_call: TRBJ2-1
clone_size: NA
v_call: TRBV9
d_call: NA
cdr3_length: 13
cdr3_aa: ASSPTGVGYNEQF

j_call: TRBJ2-7
clone_size: NA
v_call: TRBV29-1
d_call: TRBD1
cdr3_length: 11
cdr3_aa: SVAETGGDEQY

j_call: TRBJ2-7
clone_size: few
v_call: TRBV7-6
d_call: NA
cdr3_length: 11
cdr3_aa: ASSLAGDYEQY

j_call: TRBJ1-1
clone_size: NA
v_call: TRBV4-1
d_call: NA
cdr3_length: 12
cdr3_aa: ASTPGGKYTEAF

j_call: TRBJ2-7
clone_size: many
v_call: TRBV6-5
d_call: NA
cdr3_length: 12
cdr3_aa: ASSYYRGGGEQY

j_call: TRBJ2-1
clone_size: once
v_call: TRBV28
d_call: TRBD2
cdr3_length: 14
cdr3_aa: ASSSLAGGFGNEQF

j_call: TRBJ2-7
clone_size: few
v_call: TRBV7-2
d_call: TRBD2
cdr3_length: 13
cdr3_aa: ASSQAGTSSYEQY

j_call: TRBJ1-4
clone_size: NA
v_call: TRBV6-5
d_call: NA
cdr3_length: 14
cdr3_aa: ASSFSGALPNEKLF

j_call: TRBJ1-2
clone_size: NA
v_call: TRBV19
d_call: TRBD1
cdr3_length: 16
cdr3_aa: ASSPRTGLVRANYGYT

j_call: TRBJ2-5
clone_size: NA
v_call: TRBV30
d_call: NA
cdr3_length: 11
cdr3_aa: AWSVRVQETQY

j_call: TRBJ1-5
clone_size: NA
v_call: TRBV6-5
d_call: TRBD1
cdr3_length: 10
cdr3_aa: ASRGQGQPQH

j_call: TRBJ2-3
clone_size: NA
v_call: TRBV7-9
d_call: TRBD2
cdr3_length: 12
cdr3_aa: ASSLAGVTDTQY

j_call: TRBJ2-1
clone_size: NA
v_call: TRBV6-1
d_call: NA
cdr3_length: 9
cdr3_aa: ASIWANAWF

j_call: TRBJ2-5
clone_size: NA
v_call: TRBV5-4
d_call: NA
cdr3_length: 9
cdr3_aa: ASGGGTTQY

j_call: TRBJ2-1
clone_size: NA
v_call: TRBV9
d_call: NA
cdr3_length: 14
cdr3_aa: ASSVVGGVANNEQF

j_call: TRBJ1-1
clone_size: NA
v_call: TRBV19
d_call: NA
cdr3_length: 12
cdr3_aa: ASSIGRGNTEAF

j_call: TRBJ2-1
clone_size: NA
v_call: TRBV7-3
d_call: TRBD2
cdr3_length: 14
cdr3_aa: ASSSSAGGSGGEQF

j_call: TRBJ1-5
clone_size: NA
v_call: TRBV25-1
d_call: TRBD1
cdr3_length: 14
cdr3_aa: ASSESQGAQNQPQH

j_call: TRBJ1-1
clone_size: NA
v_call: TRBV10-3
d_call: NA
cdr3_length: 10
cdr3_aa: AISVGGTEAF

j_call: TRBJ2-3
clone_size: few
v_call: TRBV30
d_call: TRBD1
cdr3_length: 9
cdr3_aa: AWRQGDTQY

j_call: TRBJ2-1
clone_size: once
v_call: TRBV10-1
d_call: TRBD1
cdr3_length: 12
cdr3_aa: ASRDETGVGEQF

j_call: TRBJ1-1
clone_size: few
v_call: TRBV6-5
d_call: NA
cdr3_length: 10
cdr3_aa: ASSRGNTEAF

j_call: TRBJ1-1
clone_size: NA
v_call: TRBV18
d_call: TRBD1
cdr3_length: 12
cdr3_aa: ASSSGTADTEAF

j_call: TRBJ2-7
clone_size: once
v_call: TRBV6-5
d_call: TRBD1
cdr3_length: 13
cdr3_aa: ASSYSPGQAGEQY

j_call: TRBJ1-2
clone_size: few
v_call: TRBV13
d_call: TRBD1
cdr3_length: 14
cdr3_aa: ASSLRASGTAYGYT

j_call: TRBJ2-3
clone_size: NA
v_call: TRBV6-1
d_call: TRBD2
cdr3_length: 16
cdr3_aa: ASSESGWGGGSTDTQY

j_call: TRBJ1-6
clone_size: NA
v_call: TRBV30
d_call: NA
cdr3_length: 11
cdr3_aa: AWRDSLNSPLH

j_call: TRBJ2-7
clone_size: NA
v_call: TRBV11-2
d_call: NA
cdr3_length: 10
cdr3_aa: ASSLLGGEQY

j_call: TRBJ1-2
clone_size: NA
v_call: TRBV28
d_call: TRBD1
cdr3_length: 12
cdr3_aa: ASSGGDRFGGYT

j_call: TRBJ1-1
clone_size: NA
v_call: TRBV11-2
d_call: NA
cdr3_length: 12
cdr3_aa: ASSFTGIDTEAF

j_call: TRBJ1-2
clone_size: NA
v_call: TRBV28
d_call: TRBD1
cdr3_length: 12
cdr3_aa: ASSPVDRVYGYT

j_call: TRBJ2-1
clone_size: once
v_call: TRBV4-1
d_call: TRBD1
cdr3_length: 13
cdr3_aa: ASSQEQGTYNEQF

j_call: TRBJ2-7
clone_size: NA
v_call: TRBV19
d_call: TRBD1
cdr3_length: 14
cdr3_aa: ASSVWAGGTSYEQY